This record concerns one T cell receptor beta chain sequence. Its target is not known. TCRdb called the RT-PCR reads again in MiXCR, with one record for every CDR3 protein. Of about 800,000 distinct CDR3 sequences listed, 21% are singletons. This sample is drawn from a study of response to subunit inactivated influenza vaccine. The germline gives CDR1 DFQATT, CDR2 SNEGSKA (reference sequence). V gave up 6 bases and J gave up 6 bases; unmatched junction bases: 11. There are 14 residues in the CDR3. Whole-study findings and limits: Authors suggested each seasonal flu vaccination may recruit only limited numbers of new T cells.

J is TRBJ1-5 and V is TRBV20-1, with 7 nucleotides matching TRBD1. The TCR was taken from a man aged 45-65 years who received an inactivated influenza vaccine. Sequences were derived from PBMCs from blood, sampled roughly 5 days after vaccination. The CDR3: CSAKAKQGTQPQHF. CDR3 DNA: TGCAGTGCGAAGGCAAAACAGGGGACTCAGCCCCAGCATTTT.